The rows below give T cell receptor beta chains drawn from one sample of a study of identical twins. A single record per CDR3 protein comes from TCRdb applying MiXCR to the 5' RACE reads. This table has hundreds of thousands of distinct CDR3 sequences, 8.5% to 9% appearing once. This sample was also put to use in a study of yellow fever vaccine responses in identical twins.

The sequenced sample was PBMCs. These TCRs come from a woman under 30 in good health. Each CDR3 is given without its conserved first and last residue.

j_gene,len,v_gene,CDR3aa
TRBJ2-1,12,TRBV6-1,ASSVAGPVLEQF
TRBJ2-2,15,TRBV21-1,ASSKRWARRCPGELF
TRBJ1-4,12,TRBV6-1,ASRRGLTNEKLF
TRBJ2-1,12,TRBV6-1,ATRRQGDYNEQF
TRBJ1-1,11,TRBV12-3/TRBV12-4,ASRATGPTEAF
TRBJ1-5,14,TRBV12-3/TRBV12-4,ASSLARQGALQPQH
TRBJ2-1,16,TRBV11-2,ASSLDSTSGRIGNEQF
TRBJ1-4,12,TRBV9,ASSVSGTGEKLF
TRBJ2-7,12,TRBV13,ASTSSRYSYEQY
TRBJ2-3,11,TRBV7-3,ASSPRRPGTQY
TRBJ2-1,11,TRBV12-3/TRBV12-4,ASSLRQGDEQF
TRBJ2-7,12,TRBV29-1,SVEGGRAGYEQY
TRBJ2-5,12,TRBV5-1,ASSPGRGRETQY
TRBJ2-7,13,TRBV12-3/TRBV12-4,ASSFVGMGWDEQY
TRBJ1-2,13,TRBV15,ATSRDRISNYGYT
TRBJ2-1,13,TRBV6-5,ASSYSSGGAGEQF
TRBJ2-1,14,TRBV7-9,ASSLYTQSSYNEQF
TRBJ2-7,13,TRBV5-1,ASSLVGTSSYEQY
TRBJ2-3,12,TRBV6-1,ASSVSQFTDTQY
TRBJ2-1,12,TRBV12-3/TRBV12-4,ASRTRGLRDEQF
TRBJ2-5,12,TRBV5-1,ASSTEGFQETQY
TRBJ2-1,13,TRBV5-1,ASSLEGTGGNEQF
TRBJ2-7,17,TRBV5-1,ASSWDVTGTSGGYGEQY
TRBJ2-5,12,TRBV4-3,ASSQDPVGETQY
TRBJ1-1,13,TRBV14,ASSPRQGPWAEAF
TRBJ1-1,11,TRBV29-1,SVSGKTGTEAF
TRBJ2-1,14,TRBV6-1,ASSTLAASSYNEQF
TRBJ1-5,17,TRBV11-1,ASSLVAGLGSYSNQPQH
TRBJ1-1,11,TRBV12-3/TRBV12-4,ASRQQVNTEAF
TRBJ2-3,13,TRBV13,ASSLASGAQDTQY
TRBJ2-1,16,TRBV13,ASSLDRGVAYSYNEQF